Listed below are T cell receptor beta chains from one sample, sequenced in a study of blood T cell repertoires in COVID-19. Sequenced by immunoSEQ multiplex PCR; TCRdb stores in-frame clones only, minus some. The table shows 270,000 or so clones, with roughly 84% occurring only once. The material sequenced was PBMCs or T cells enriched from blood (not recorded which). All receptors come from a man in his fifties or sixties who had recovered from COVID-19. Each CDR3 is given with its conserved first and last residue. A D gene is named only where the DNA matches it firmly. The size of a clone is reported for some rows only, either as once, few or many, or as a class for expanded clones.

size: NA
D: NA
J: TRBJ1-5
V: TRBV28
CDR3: CASSDSGRRGQPQHF
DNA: TGTGCCAGCAGCGACAGTGGGAGGAGGGGTCAGCCCCAGCATTTT

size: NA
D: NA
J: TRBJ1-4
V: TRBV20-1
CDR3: CSASYGEKLFF
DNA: TGCAGTGCTAGTTACGGTGAAAAACTGTTTTTT

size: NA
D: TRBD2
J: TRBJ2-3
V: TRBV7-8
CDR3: CASSLVSVRLAGVGTQYF
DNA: TGTGCCAGCAGCTTAGTTTCGGTGAGGCTAGCGGGAGTCGGGACGCAGTATTTT

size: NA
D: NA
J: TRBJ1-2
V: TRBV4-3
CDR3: CASSQFKQGGYGYTF
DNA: TGCGCCAGCAGCCAATTTAAACAGGGCGGCTATGGCTACACCTTC

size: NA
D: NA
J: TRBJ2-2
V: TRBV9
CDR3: CASSAGLLNTGELFF
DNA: TGTGCCAGCAGCGCGGGACTTCTGAACACCGGGGAGCTGTTTTTT

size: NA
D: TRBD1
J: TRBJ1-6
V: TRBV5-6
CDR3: CASSYSGGLSPLHF
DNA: TGTGCCAGCAGCTACTCAGGGGGCTTATCACCCCTCCACTTT

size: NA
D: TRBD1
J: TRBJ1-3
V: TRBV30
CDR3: CAWARDRGRNTIYF
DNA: TGTGCCTGGGCCCGGGACAGGGGACGAAACACCATATATTTT

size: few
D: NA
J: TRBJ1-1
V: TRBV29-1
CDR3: CSVETGGDTEAFF
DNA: TGCAGCGTTGAGACCGGAGGGGACACTGAAGCTTTCTTT

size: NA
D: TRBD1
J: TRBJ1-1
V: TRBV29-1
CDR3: CSVSTTGGGTEAFF
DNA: TGCAGCGTTTCCACGACAGGGGGGGGTACTGAAGCTTTCTTT

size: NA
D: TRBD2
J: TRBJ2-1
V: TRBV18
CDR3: CASSPRIAGSYNEQFF
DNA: TGTGCCAGCTCACCACGGATAGCGGGCTCCTACAATGAGCAGTTCTTC

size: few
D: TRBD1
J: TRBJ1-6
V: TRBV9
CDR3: CASSRWGQGNSPLHF
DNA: TGTGCCAGCAGCAGATGGGGACAGGGGAATTCACCCCTCCACTTT

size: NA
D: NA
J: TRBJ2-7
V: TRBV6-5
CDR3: CASYGGYEQYF
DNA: TGTGCCTCCTACGGGGGCTACGAGCAGTACTTC

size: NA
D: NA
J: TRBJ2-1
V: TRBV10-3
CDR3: CAISPTADRNSNEQFF
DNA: TGTGCCATCAGTCCCACCGCGGACAGAAACTCCAATGAGCAGTTCTTC

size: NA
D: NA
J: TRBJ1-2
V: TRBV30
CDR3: CAWNRDNLNYGYTF
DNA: TGTGCCTGGAACCGGGACAACTTAAACTATGGCTACACCTTC

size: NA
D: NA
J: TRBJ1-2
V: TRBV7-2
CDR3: CASSSEGGYGYTF
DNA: TGTGCCAGCAGCTCCGAGGGCGGCTATGGCTACACCTTC

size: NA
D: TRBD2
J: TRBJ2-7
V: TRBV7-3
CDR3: CASSSIAGGDYEQYF
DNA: TGTGCCAGCAGCTCCATAGCGGGGGGAGACTACGAGCAGTACTTC

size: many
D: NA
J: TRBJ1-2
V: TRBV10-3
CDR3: CATHGRSLYGYTF
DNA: TGTGCCACCCACGGAAGGAGCCTCTATGGCTACACCTTC

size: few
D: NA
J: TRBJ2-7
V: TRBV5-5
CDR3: CASSLTPNPQPYEQYF
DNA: TGTGCCAGCAGCTTGACTCCGAACCCTCAACCCTACGAGCAGTACTTC

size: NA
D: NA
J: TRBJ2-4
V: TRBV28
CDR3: CASTHLVGGGDIQYF
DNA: TGTGCCAGCACTCACCTCGTAGGGGGTGGGGACATTCAGTACTTC

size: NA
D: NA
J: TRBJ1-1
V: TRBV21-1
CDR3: CASSKPRVQGDRTEAFF
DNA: TGTGCCAGCAGCAAACCGAGAGTACAGGGGGATAGGACTGAAGCTTTCTTT

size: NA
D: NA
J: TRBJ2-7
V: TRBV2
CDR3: CALGGTKTYEQYF
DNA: TGTGCCCTGGGGGGGACAAAAACCTACGAGCAGTACTTC

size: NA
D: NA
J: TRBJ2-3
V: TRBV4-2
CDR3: CASSPARGSTDTQYF
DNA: TGTGCCAGCAGCCCAGCTAGAGGTAGCACAGATACGCAGTATTTT

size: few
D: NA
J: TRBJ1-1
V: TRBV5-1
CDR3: CASSLQGFNTEAFF
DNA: TGCGCCAGCAGCTTGCAGGGTTTCAACACTGAAGCTTTCTTT

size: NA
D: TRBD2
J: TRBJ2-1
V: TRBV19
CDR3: CASSPGLEVNEQFF
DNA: TGTGCCAGTAGTCCGGGACTAGAAGTCAATGAGCAGTTCTTC